The 24 T cell receptor beta chains below all came from one sample that was sequenced in a study of shared clonotypes between healthy human individuals. Profiling relied on immunoSEQ multiplex PCR, and the TCRdb table lists in-frame clones only, not all of them. The sample records millions of clones, 80% to 95% being singletons. The sequenced material came from naive CD4+ T cells from PBMCs. Subset: CD45RA+ positively selected. Receptors were obtained from a man aged 18 to 35 in good health. Some clones in this sample may be carry-over from other donors' samples.

V usage is TRBV6-5 and J usage is TRBJ2-7, with 7 positions matching TRBD1. Germline V gene data show CDR1 as MNHEY and CDR2 as SVGAGI. CDR3 size: 14 residues. Trimming took 2 bases from V and 3 from J; bases not matched to a gene: 4. The chain's CDR3 is CASSYRGQNYEQYF. The DNA for the CDR3 is TGTGCCAGCAGTTACCGGGGACAGAACTACGAGCAGTACTTC.

Here the CDR3 DNA reads TGTGCCTGGACGTCGTGGGTTACTGAAGCTTTCTTT. It yields the protein CAWTSWVTEAFF. V is TRBV30 and J is TRBJ1-1; no definite D call. Trimming took off 4 bases at V and 5 bases at J, with 11 bases between the two ends. This CDR3 has 12 amino acids. Per the germline V gene, CDR1 is GTSNPN and CDR2 is SVGIG (reference sequence).

The chain is built from TRBV5-1 and TRBJ2-1; maybe TRBD2 (5 bases). The CDR3 consists of 16 residues. Germline V gene sequence: CDR1 SGHRS, CDR2 YFSETQ. Trimming pared 1 base from V and 1 base from J, leaving 12 bases between. This CDR3 reads CASSLRLAESYNEQFF. The CDR3 DNA sequence: TGCGCCAGCAGCTTGAGGCTAGCAGAATCCTACAATGAGCAGTTCTTC.

Points on this clone: Other DNA sequences from this sample encode an identical CDR3 as well. J is TRBJ1-2 and V is TRBV10-3; 9 bases are shared with TRBD1. Germline trimming cut 4 bases from V and 8 bases from J; bases unmatched to any gene: 5. Looked up from germline, CDR1 is ENHRY and CDR2 is SYGVKD. The CDR3 is made up of 13 amino acids. CDR3 in DNA: TGTGCCATCAGTGGGGGACAGGGTGACGGCTACACCTTC. It translates to CAISGGQGDGYTF.

V gene TRBV7-9 combines with J gene TRBJ1-1, with D possibly being TRBD1 (5 bases). V was shortened by 3 bases and J by 1 base, with 15 bases between the two germline ends. CDR1 is SEHNR and CDR2 is FQNEAQ in the germline V gene (reference sequence). The CDR3 has 16 residues. As DNA, the CDR3 is TGTGCCAGCAGCTTTGGGCAGGGAAGGGGGAACACTGAAGCTTTCTTT. Translating gives CASSFGQGRGNTEAFF.

The chain uses TRBV4-2 and TRBJ2-5; D unresolved. V gave up 4 bases and J gave up 2 bases, with 14 bases separating them. The CDR3 extends over 15 amino acids. Germline-derived CDR1 and CDR2 are LGHNA and YNFKEQ. Written as DNA, the CDR3 is TGTGCCAGCAGCCGCAGTTGGGGTCAGCAAGAGACCCAGTACTTC. Encoded protein: CASSRSWGQQETQYF.

The CDR3: CASSPGYTTEAFF. The CDR3 DNA reads as TGCGCCAGCAGCCCAGGATACACCACTGAAGCTTTCTTT. The V and J genes are TRBV5-1 and TRBJ1-1; D gene ambiguous. Germline V gene lookup returns CDR1 SGHRS and CDR2 YFSETQ. V gave up 4 bases and J gave up 4 bases, with 11 bases separating them. This CDR3 contains 13 residues.

This rearrangement joins TRBV5-1 to TRBJ2-7, with 8 bases that match TRBD1. Germline loops: CDR1 SGHRS, CDR2 YFSETQ. V lost 4 bases to trimming and J lost 2 bases; unmatched junction nucleotides: 11. CDR3 length equals 16 residues. DNA of the CDR3: TGCGCCAGCAGCCTATTGCCGGGACAGGAGACCTACGAGCAGTACTTC. Translating it yields CASSLLPGQETYEQYF.

The chain links TRBV30 to TRBJ1-2, with D tentatively TRBD1 (5 bases). Germline CDR1 GTSNPN, CDR2 SVGIG (reference sequence). There are 12 residues in the CDR3. The V end was cut by 0 bases, the J end by 7 bases, with 9 bases between. Here the CDR3 reads CAWSVGDSGYTF. The DNA for the CDR3 is TGTGCCTGGAGTGTGGGGGACTCTGGCTACACCTTC.

In DNA, the CDR3 is TGTGCCAGCAGCTTGGGCGAGAACAGGGGGGGCAGCAATCAGCCCCAGCATTTT. It specifies CASSLGENRGGSNQPQHF. The chain joins TRBV5-6 to TRBJ1-5; 8 nucleotides line up with TRBD1. The CDR3 totals 18 residues. Trimming removed 0 bases from V and 1 base from J; junction bases left unmatched: 9. CDR1 SGHDT and CDR2 YYEEEE come from the germline V gene.

A single count supports this clone. The chain joins TRBV5-1 to TRBJ1-2; D unresolved. The germline V and J ends were trimmed by 4 bases and 5 bases, with 15 bases remaining between them. This CDR3 region has 14 residues. Germline values: CDR1 SGHRS, CDR2 YFSETQ. The CDR3, as DNA: TGCGCCAGCAGCATAGACGGTGTAGGGTATGGCTACACCTTC. Protein: CASSIDGVGYGYTF.

A note on this clone: At the DNA level, this CDR3 is encoded by other sequences in the same sample as well. V and J are TRBV2 and TRBJ1-1, with D hard to call. Trimming cost V 4 bases and J 1 base, with 7 bases left between them. The CDR3 is 13 residues long. Germline CDR1 is SNHLY and CDR2 is FYNNEI. The CDR3 spells CASSVRTNTEAFF. For the CDR3, the DNA is TGTGCCAGCAGTGTAAGGACGAACACTGAAGCTTTCTTT.

The genes are TRBV6-6 and TRBJ2-7; no clear D. The V gene's germline CDR1 is MNHNY and CDR2 SVGAGI (reference sequence). The ends were cut back, 5 bases at V and 5 bases at J, with 13 bases in the middle. CDR3 size: 13 residues. CDR3 in DNA: TGTGCCAGCAGTCTCCGACGGCTTGACGAGCAGTACTTC. It codes for CASSLRRLDEQYF.

Comments on this clone: At one end, the junction sequence differs from germline, possibly due to a read error. The gene calls are TRBV30 and TRBJ2-1; 10 nucleotides match TRBD1. Germline CDR1 reads GTSNPN; CDR2 reads SVGIG (reference sequence). This CDR3 has 15 amino acids. The CDR3 sequence: CAWGGGQGSFNEQFF. As DNA, the CDR3 is TGTGCCTGGGGAGGGGGACAGGGGTCCTTCAATGAGCAGTTCTTC.

The CDR3 DNA reads as TGTGCCAGCAGCTTGTTCTCCCAGCTTGCCTACGAGCAGTACTTC. Translating gives CASSLFSQLAYEQYF. V and J are TRBV11-3 and TRBJ2-7, with unresolved D. V was cut by 3 bases and J by 2 bases, with 14 bases left in between. Per the germline V gene, CDR1 is SGHNT and CDR2 is YENEEA. The CDR3 contains 15 residues.

The rearrangement joins TRBV5-1 to TRBJ2-1; the D gene is possibly TRBD1 (5 bases). CDR1 SGHRS and CDR2 YFSETQ come from the germline V gene. The V end lost 6 bases, the J end lost 5 bases, and 21 bases lay between the germline ends. The CDR3 has 16 residues. In nucleotides, the CDR3 is TGCGCCAGCACCCAGGGCACGGGTCTCGGCCACAATGAGCAGTTCTTC. Residues: CASTQGTGLGHNEQFF.

This clone was recorded only once. The V call is TRBV11-2, the J call TRBJ2-3, with D possibly matching TRBD1 (6 bases). This CDR3 is 18 amino acids long. The germline CDR1 and CDR2 sequences are SGHAT and FQNNGV. V lost 3 bases and J 0 bases, leaving 19 bases between the germline ends. CDR3 nucleotide sequence: TGTGCCAGCAGCTTGCGTCTAGGGACACAAACTAGCACAGATACGCAGTATTTT. Its protein is CASSLRLGTQTSTDTQYF.

A remark on this clone: The sample carries other DNA sequences with the same CDR3. V usage is TRBV9 and J usage is TRBJ2-7; 8 bases line up with TRBD1. The length of the CDR3 is 14 residues. The germline V gene encodes CDR1 SGDLS and CDR2 YYNGEE. The V and J ends lost 3 bases and 4 bases, in that order; junction bases with no gene match: 6. The CDR3 loop is CASSAGTGTYEQYF. The CDR3 coding sequence is TGTGCCAGCAGCGCCGGGACAGGTACATACGAGCAGTACTTC.

V gene TRBV5-1 combines with J gene TRBJ1-1; 8 nucleotides align to TRBD1. J gave up 0 bases and V 8 bases, and 12 bases lay outside the gene matches. This CDR3 is built from 16 residues. Germline V CDR1 and CDR2: SGHRS, YFSETQ. The DNA for the CDR3 is TGCGCCAGTAGCCTTCGACAGGGGAATTTGAACACTGAAGCTTTCTTT. It yields the protein CASSLRQGNLNTEAFF.

The chain combines TRBV30 with TRBJ2-7, with D unresolved. CDR3 length: 12 amino acids. V shed 4 bases and J shed 2 bases, with 9 bases lying between them. The germline gives CDR1 GTSNPN, CDR2 SVGIG (reference sequence). CDR3: CAWNALPYEQYF. CDR3 DNA: TGTGCCTGGAACGCCCTACCCTACGAGCAGTACTTC. Using reference TRBV30 and TRBJ2-7 for the parts outside the CDR3, the full variable domain is SQTIHQWPATLVQPVGSPLSLECTVEGTSNPNLYWYRQAAGRGLQLLFYSVGIGQISSEVPQNLSASRPQDRQFILSSKKLLLSDSGFYLCAWNALPYEQYFGPGTRLTVT.

The rearrangement links TRBV19 to TRBJ2-2, with 7 bases matching TRBD1. The CDR3 has 15 residues. Germline loops: CDR1 LNHDA, CDR2 SQIVND (reference sequence). With 7 bases clipped from V and 2 bases from J, the junction kept 7 bases outside the gene matches. DNA of the CDR3: TGTGCCAGTACTACCGGGACAGTTAACACCGGGGAGCTGTTTTTT. This gives the protein CASTTGTVNTGELFF.

The chain joins TRBV5-1 to TRBJ1-6; D is undetermined. V lost 4 bases and J lost 7, with 9 bases in between. The CDR3 contains 13 residues. Per germline, CDR1 SGHRS and CDR2 YFSETQ. The CDR3 loop is CASSVEWNSPLHF. DNA for the CDR3: TGCGCCAGCAGCGTCGAGTGGAATTCACCCCTCCACTTT.

To note about this clone: A read error may explain this, as a much larger clone is one base away. The chain is built from TRBV11-3 and TRBJ1-1; no reliable D call. The CDR3 covers 13 residues. Germline assignment: CDR1 SGHNT and CDR2 YENEEA. V shed 0 bases and J shed 1 base, with 3 bases lying between them. CDR3 loop: CASSLEENTEAFF. Here the CDR3 DNA reads TGTGCCAGCAGCTTAGAGGAGAACACTGAAGCTTTCTTT.

This clone was counted between two and nine times. Different DNA sequences within this sample yield the same CDR3. The chain is built from TRBV2 and TRBJ1-5; 7 positions agree with TRBD1. Germline CDR1 SNHLY, CDR2 FYNNEI. V was clipped by 6 bases and J by 4 bases; unmatched bases: 3. The CDR3 runs to 13 residues. Here the CDR3 DNA reads TGTGCCAGCAGAGACAGGGAAAATCAGCCCCAGCATTTT. Its translation: CASRDRENQPQHF. The complete variable domain, with remaining parts taken from reference TRBV2 and TRBJ1-5, reads EPEVTQTPSHQVTQMGQEVILRCVPISNHLYFYWYRQILGQKVEFLVSFYNNEISEKSEIFDDQFSVERPDGSNFTLKIRSTKLEDSAMYFCASRDRENQPQHFGDGTRLSIL.